Listed below are T cell receptor beta chains from one sample, sequenced in a study of cytomegalovirus exposure and HLA in healthy donors. The protocol was immunoSEQ multiplex PCR, while the TCRdb copy is restricted to in-frame clones and leaves out a portion. The top ten clones hold approximately 3.6% of a sample with approximately 190,000 clones, roughly 80% of them seen once. The sample comprised PBMCs. The source is a man aged 35 to 55 in good health and CMV-seropositive. CDR3s include the opening cysteine and the closing phenylalanine or tryptophan. A D gene is named only where the DNA matches it firmly. Not every row has a clone size; where given, it reads once, few, many or a size class.

-,TRBV7-8,TRBJ2-7,-,TGTGCCAGCAGCTTAGGTCAGGCCAACTCCTACGAGCAGTACTTC,CASSLGQANSYEQYF
-,TRBV7-9,TRBJ1-1,few,TGTGCCAGCAGCTTAGGGGCGGGGGTTCACACTGAAGCTTTCTTT,CASSLGAGVHTEAFF
-,TRBV7-3,TRBJ2-7,once,TGTGCCAGCAGCCTCTTCCGGGAGCCGGCCTACGAGCAGTACTTC,CASSLFREPAYEQYF
TRBD1,TRBV6-1,TRBJ1-6,-,TGTGCCAGCAGAATGGGACAGGGTGTGAATTCACCCCTCCACTTT,CASRMGQGVNSPLHF
TRBD1,TRBV30,TRBJ1-1,-,TGTGCCTGGAGCCCGGGGGACAGGGAAACTGAAGCTTTCTTT,CAWSPGDRETEAFF
-,TRBV10-2,TRBJ2-5,-,TGCGCCAGCAGCGACGGGTCTCCGGCGGCCCAGTACTTC,CASSDGSPAAQYF
TRBD2,TRBV10-3,TRBJ2-7,-,TGTGCCATCAGTCGACTAGCGGGGACCTACGAGCAGTACTTC,CAISRLAGTYEQYF
-,TRBV28,TRBJ1-1,-,TGTGCCAGCAGTTCACGGGGTACTGAAGCTTTCTTT,CASSSRGTEAFF
-,TRBV10-3,TRBJ2-7,-,TGTGCCATCAGTCCGGGTTACGAGCAGTACTTC,CAISPGYEQYF
TRBD1,TRBV7-2,TRBJ2-7,-,TGTGCCAGCAGCTTAGCCGGGACAGGGGAACACGAGCAGTACTTC,CASSLAGTGEHEQYF
TRBD1,TRBV6-5,TRBJ2-2,-,TGTGCCAGCAGTTCGGGACAGGGGGCGGGGGAGCTGTTTTTT,CASSSGQGAGELFF
TRBD2,TRBV18,TRBJ2-1,-,TGTGCCACCTCTCGTGGCGGGGAGGGGAATGAGCAGTTCTTC,CATSRGGEGNEQFF
-,TRBV5-1,TRBJ2-7,-,TGCGCCAGCAGCTTGGCCGCCACTTGGGCGAGCGGCTACGAGCAGTACTTC,CASSLAATWASGYEQYF
-,TRBV2,TRBJ1-5,-,TGTGCCAGCACTCTGGACACCGCGAATCAGCCCCAGCATTTT,CASTLDTANQPQHF
TRBD1,TRBV25-1,TRBJ2-1,-,TGTGCCAGCAGTGCCTCCGGGACAGGGAACAATGAGCAGTTCTTC,CASSASGTGNNEQFF
TRBD1,TRBV28,TRBJ1-1,-,TGTGCCAGCAGTTTATCGGCAGGGGGCAACACTGAAGCTTTCTTT,CASSLSAGGNTEAFF
-,TRBV28,TRBJ1-5,once,TGTGCCAGCAGTTTATCACCAGGGGCCGGTCAGCCCCAGCATTTT,CASSLSPGAGQPQHF
TRBD1,TRBV14,TRBJ2-5,-,TGTGCCAGCAGCCAAGACGGACAGGGGGCTGTGACCCAGTACTTC,CASSQDGQGAVTQYF
TRBD1,TRBV28,TRBJ1-1,-,TGTGCCAGCAGTTTCCCCGGACAGGGGAATTGGAACACTGAAGCTTTCTTT,CASSFPGQGNWNTEAFF
TRBD2,TRBV27,TRBJ2-1,-,TGTGCCAGCAGTTCCCCCCTAGCGGGAGTCCACAATGAGCAGTTCTTC,CASSSPLAGVHNEQFF
-,TRBV4-2,TRBJ2-7,-,TGTGCCAGCAGCCAAGATTCGGGGTCCTACGAGCAGTACTTC,CASSQDSGSYEQYF
TRBD2,TRBV18,TRBJ2-1,-,TGTGCCAGCTCAGTCGGGACTAGCGGGTTGAATGAGCAGTTCTTC,CASSVGTSGLNEQFF
-,TRBV5-8,TRBJ2-1,-,TGTGCCAGCACTCGGGGGAGTCCGGGCAATGAGCAGTTCTTC,CASTRGSPGNEQFF
-,TRBV5-6,TRBJ2-6,-,TGTGCCAGCAGCACGGGACACGGCTCGTCTGGGGCCAACGTCCTGACTTTC,CASSTGHGSSGANVLTF